One T cell receptor (beta chain) is described in this entry. The antigen is unknown. The data are from a study of T cell responses to AZD1222 COVID-19 vaccine. General observations from the study: At 160-218 and 743-854, vaccine-associated CD4 TCRs were dominant, and they spanned spike. Clonal diversity was possibly underestimated; the donors were predominantly white British and more often female. Baseline seropositives among AZD1222 recipients totaled only 6 or 7.

The protocol was immunoSEQ multiplex PCR, while the TCRdb copy is restricted to in-frame clones and leaves out a portion. The profile shows some 120,000 clones, 75% to 95% of them singletons. The specimen comprised peripheral blood, sampled on day 0 of AZD1222 vaccination. The origin of this receptor is an adult in good health.

The CDR3 loop reads CASSQGTGGNEQFF. Written as DNA, the CDR3 is TGCGCCAGCAGTCAGGGGACAGGGGGAAATGAGCAGTTCTTC. The rearrangement joins TRBV4-1 to TRBJ2-1; 11 bases are shared with TRBD1. The germline gives CDR1 MGHRA, CDR2 YSYEKL. This CDR3 has 14 residues. V dropped 6 bases and J dropped 7; count of bases not matched to a gene: 5.